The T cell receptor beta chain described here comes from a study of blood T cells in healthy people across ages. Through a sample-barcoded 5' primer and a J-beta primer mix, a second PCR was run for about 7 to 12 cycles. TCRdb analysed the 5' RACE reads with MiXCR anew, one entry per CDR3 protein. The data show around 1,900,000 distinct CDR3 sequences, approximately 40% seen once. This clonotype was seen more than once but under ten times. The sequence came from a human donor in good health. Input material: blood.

CDR3 sequence reads: CASTIGQGAHNEQFF. The CDR3, as DNA: TGCGCCAGCACTATCGGACAGGGGGCGCACAATGAGCAGTTCTTC. J is TRBJ2-1 and V is TRBV5-1; 11 positions match TRBD1. CDR3 length: 15 amino acids. V lost 6 bases to trimming and J lost 5 bases; unmatched junction nucleotides: 7. CDR1 and CDR2 from the germline V gene are SGHRS and YFSETQ.